This entry lists 18 T cell receptor beta chains sequenced from one sample in a study of blood T cell repertoires in COVID-19. Clones were sequenced by immunoSEQ multiplex PCR, and TCRdb holds only the in-frame ones, with some missing. The table records approximately 260,000 clones, 82% of them present only once. Sample: peripheral blood. These TCRs come from a woman between 55 and 75 years old with active or convalescent COVID-19.

The chain recombines TRBV7-9 with TRBJ2-1, with D possibly matching TRBD1 (6 bases). Germline V gives CDR1 SEHNR, CDR2 FQNEAQ (reference sequence). This CDR3 has 15 residues. V was trimmed by 5 bases and J by 9 bases, leaving 20 bases between them. The CDR3 DNA is TGTGCCAGCAGCCACCGGGACACCCCCTGGGGTGAGCAGTTCTTC. This encodes CASSHRDTPWGEQFF.

The rearrangement links TRBV18 to TRBJ1-2; TRBD1 aligns across 7 bases. Germline CDR1 and CDR2: KGHSH and LQKENI. The CDR3 extends over 16 amino acids. V was clipped by 2 bases and J by 4 bases; unmatched bases: 10. The CDR3 sequence: CASSPGTDPGAYGYTF. CDR3 in DNA: TGTGCCAGCTCACCAGGGACAGATCCCGGGGCCTATGGCTACACCTTC.

V usage is TRBV25-1 and J usage is TRBJ2-1; D possibly corresponds to TRBD2 (6 bases). Germline-derived CDR1 and CDR2 are MGHDK and SYGVNS. The CDR3 sequence is 18 residues long. The V end lost 6 bases, the J end lost 9 bases, and 30 bases lay between the germline ends. The CDR3 DNA sequence: TGTGCCAGCAGGGGAAGATCCAGACCCCCTCTCCCCGGGGGTGAGCAGTTCTTC. Translation: CASRGRSRPPLPGGEQFF. Looking up the rest from reference TRBV25-1 and TRBJ2-1 gives the full variable domain: EADIYQTPRYLVIGTGKKITLECSQTMGHDKMYWYQQDPGMELHLIHYSYGVNSTEKGDLSSESTVSRIRTEHFPLTLESARPSHTSQYLCASRGRSRPPLPGGEQFFGPGTRLTVL.

The chain uses TRBV30 and TRBJ1-5; TRBD1 aligns across 7 bases. Germline values: CDR1 GTSNPN, CDR2 SVGIG (reference sequence). The CDR3 runs 13 residues. V lost 0 bases, J lost 7 bases, and 3 bases stayed unmatched. The CDR3 bases are TGTGCCTGGAGTGTAGGGGGCGCCCAGCCCCAGCATTTT. Protein product: CAWSVGGAQPQHF. The complete variable domain, with remaining parts taken from reference TRBV30 and TRBJ1-5, reads SQTIHQWPATLVQPVGSPLSLECTVEGTSNPNLYWYRQAAGRGLQLLFYSVGIGQISSEVPQNLSASRPQDRQFILSSKKLLLSDSGFYLCAWSVGGAQPQHFGDGTRLSIL.

The chain is built from TRBV9 and TRBJ2-1, with 8 bases matching TRBD2. The CDR3 runs to 14 residues. V dropped 2 bases and J dropped 8; count of bases not matched to a gene: 6. CDR1 and CDR2 from the germline V gene are SGDLS and YYNGEE. The CDR3 coding sequence is TGTGCCAGCAGCGTCGGGACTAGTGTCCATGAGCAGTTCTTC. This codes for CASSVGTSVHEQFF.

CDR3 sequence reads: CASTKDRADEKLFF. CDR3 coding DNA: TGTGCCAGTACCAAGGACAGGGCTGACGAAAAACTGTTTTTT. The chain uses TRBV19 and TRBJ1-4, with 8 bases aligning to TRBD1. CDR1 and CDR2 from the germline V gene are LNHDA and SQIVND (reference sequence). V gave up 7 bases and J gave up 8 bases; unmatched junction bases: 9. The CDR3 spans 14 residues. Using reference TRBV19 and TRBJ1-4 for the parts outside the CDR3, the full variable domain is DGGITQSPKYLFRKEGQNVTLSCEQNLNHDAMYWYRQDPGQGLRLIYYSQIVNDFQKGDIAEGYSVSREKKESFPLTVTSAQKNPTAFYLCASTKDRADEKLFFGSGTQLSVL.

This chain connects TRBV10-3 to TRBJ1-1, with D perhaps matching TRBD1 (6 bases). V was shortened by 3 bases and J by 7 bases, with 9 bases between the two germline ends. Germline CDR1 and CDR2: ENHRY and SYGVKD. CDR3 length: 12 residues. DNA of the CDR3: TGTGCCATCAGTGAACAGGGAAGTGAAGCTTTCTTT. This gives the protein CAISEQGSEAFF.

The J gene is TRBJ1-5, the V gene TRBV6-6; tentative D call: TRBD1 (6 bases). CDR3 length: 15 residues. CDR1 and CDR2 from the germline V gene are MNHNY and SVGAGI (reference sequence). Trimming left V 0 bases short and J 5 bases short, with 11 bases between. CDR3 nucleotide sequence: TGTGCCAGCAGTTACTCAAGGGGGGGTGATCAGCCCCAGCATTTT. Translated, it gives CASSYSRGGDQPQHF.

This clone was found many times. The chain uses TRBV6-5 and TRBJ1-5; no clear D gene. V was cut by 2 bases and J by 5 bases, with 10 bases left in between. CDR1 is MNHEY and CDR2 is SVGAGI in the germline V gene. The CDR3 extends over 14 amino acids. Here the CDR3 reads CASSYAPQDQPQHF. CDR3 coding DNA: TGTGCCAGCAGTTACGCCCCGCAGGATCAGCCCCAGCATTTT.

This clone was detected once. The chain carries TRBV27 and TRBJ1-4; the match to TRBD1 covers 12 bases. V shed 0 bases and J 8 bases; nucleotides not matched to a gene: 7. The germline V gene encodes CDR1 MNHEY and CDR2 SMNVEV (reference sequence). The CDR3 spans 17 residues. The CDR3 DNA reads as TGTGCCAGCAGTTTATCCAGGGACAGGGGGCCAGGGGAAAAACTGTTTTTT. Its protein is CASSLSRDRGPGEKLFF.

This sequence joins TRBV5-4 and TRBJ1-6, with D possibly TRBD1 on 6 matching bases. Germline V gene data show CDR1 as SGHNT and CDR2 as YYREEE (reference sequence). This CDR3 spans 17 amino acids. Trimming shortened V by 0 bases and J by 0 bases, and 10 bases separated the two germline ends. CDR3 sequence reads: CASSLEGQSSYNSPLHF. Written as DNA, the CDR3 is TGTGCCAGCAGCTTGGAAGGACAGAGCTCCTATAATTCACCCCTCCACTTT.

V gene TRBV29-1 combines with J gene TRBJ2-5, with TRBD2 matching over 8 bases. Germline CDR1 reads SQVTM; CDR2 reads ANQGSEA. V shed 7 bases, J shed 0 bases, and the junction held 13 bases outside the gene matches. The CDR3 extends over 16 amino acids. Here the CDR3 reads CSGHRGGTPYQETQYF. CDR3 DNA sequence: TGCAGCGGACACCGGGGGGGGACACCGTACCAAGAGACCCAGTACTTC.

The J gene is TRBJ1-2, the V gene TRBV28; D is uncertain. V lost 5 bases to trimming and J lost 5 bases, with 6 bases between them. The germline gives CDR1 MDHEN, CDR2 SYDVKM. The CDR3 runs 11 residues. CDR3 bases: TGTGCCAGCAGTCCCACATATGGCTACACCTTC. It specifies CASSPTYGYTF.

The CDR3 spells CASSTRLAGYYNEQFF. In nucleotides, the CDR3 is TGTGCCAGTAGTACCCGACTAGCTGGCTACTACAATGAGCAGTTCTTC. The rearrangement joins TRBV19 to TRBJ2-1, with 7 positions matching TRBD2. V lost 4 bases and J lost 3; bases outside the gene matches: 9. CDR3 size: 16 residues. CDR1 and CDR2 from the germline V gene are LNHDA and SQIVND (reference sequence).

This clone occurred many times. V gene TRBV30 combines with J gene TRBJ1-3; D gene uncertain. Germline V CDR1 and CDR2: GTSNPN, SVGIG (reference sequence). V dropped 3 bases and J dropped 5 bases, with 17 bases sitting between them. The CDR3 is 15 residues long. In DNA form, the CDR3 reads TGTGCCTGGAGGGCCGGAGGTACCGAAAGAAACACCATATATTTT. Protein: CAWRAGGTERNTIYF.

This clone was counted a few times. The genes are TRBV6-6 and TRBJ1-2; D is uncertain. CDR3 length: 15 residues. Germline V gene sequence: CDR1 MNHNY, CDR2 SVGAGI (reference sequence). V was clipped by 6 bases and J by 3 bases, with 17 bases between them. CDR3 sequence reads: CASSLAGYGDYGYTF. The CDR3 nucleotides read TGTGCCAGCAGCCTTGCGGGTTATGGGGACTATGGCTACACCTTC.

This sequence joins TRBV2 and TRBJ1-1; 8 nucleotides match TRBD1. V lost 6 bases, J lost 5 bases, and 11 bases stayed unmatched. The CDR3 covers 15 residues. Germline V gene lookup returns CDR1 SNHLY and CDR2 FYNNEI. The DNA for the CDR3 is TGTGCCAGCAGCAAAACACACAGGGGGAGGACTGAAGCTTTCTTT. It translates to CASSKTHRGRTEAFF.

The V call is TRBV7-8, the J call TRBJ1-1; D is ambiguous. The V end was cut by 5 bases, the J end by 3 bases, with 13 bases between. Germline V gene sequence: CDR1 SGHVS, CDR2 FQNEAQ. This CDR3 has 14 amino acids. The CDR3 is CASSPREGDTEAFF. CDR3 bases: TGTGCCAGCAGCCCGAGGGAAGGTGACACTGAAGCTTTCTTT.